Each of the 14 T cell receptor beta chains below was sequenced from the same sample in a study of T cells after yellow fever vaccination. One entry per CDR3 protein, called by TCRdb with MiXCR from the 5' RACE reads. The repertoire holds about 340,000 distinct CDR3 sequences, around an eighth seen once, with 3% to 4% in the top ten. The material was CD4+ T cells sorted from PBMCs, obtained 15 days after the yellow fever booster vaccination. The receptors shown here come from a man between 18 and 35 years old who received the YFV17D yellow fever vaccine.

The rearrangement joins TRBV12-3 or TRBV12-4 to TRBJ2-7; D is perhaps TRBD1 (6 bases). The CDR3 has 12 amino acids. Trimming pared 6 bases from V and 7 bases from J, leaving 13 bases between. As DNA, the CDR3 is TGTGCCAGCAGGAGAACAGGGCGAGAGCAGTACTTC. Its protein product is CASRRTGREQYF.

This clonotype was found many times. The genes are TRBV27 and TRBJ2-3; D is ambiguous. Trimming left V 7 bases short and J 2 bases short, with 10 bases between. The CDR3 loop spans 13 amino acids. The germline V gene encodes CDR1 MNHEY and CDR2 SMNVEV (reference sequence). CDR3 protein: CASMRGFTDTQYF. The CDR3 nucleotides read TGTGCCAGCATGCGTGGTTTCACAGATACGCAGTATTTT.

There are many counts of this clonotype. The rearrangement joins TRBV10-3 to TRBJ2-3; unclear D gene. The CDR3 is made up of 14 amino acids. Germline loops: CDR1 ENHRY, CDR2 SYGVKD. The V gene lost 2 bases and the J gene lost 3 bases, with 9 bases spanning the gap. CDR3 residues: CAISERSGTDTQYF. Written as DNA, the CDR3 is TGTGCCATCAGTGAGAGGAGTGGGACAGATACGCAGTATTTT.

CDR3 bases: TGTGCCAGCAGGGAAGGCAACAGGGCGGGCAATCAGCCCCAGCATTTT. This translates into CASREGNRAGNQPQHF. This chain links TRBV28 with TRBJ1-5, with D possibly TRBD1 on 6 matching bases. V shed 6 bases and J shed 2 bases, with 17 bases lying between them. The CDR3 is made up of 16 amino acids. Germline CDR1 and CDR2: MDHEN and SYDVKM.

This clonotype was counted between two and nine times. CDR3 nucleotides: TGTGCCAGCAGTCGGGACAGCTCCTCAGATACGCAGTATTTT. Its protein is CASSRDSSSDTQYF. The chain uses TRBV7-2 and TRBJ2-3; 7 bases line up with TRBD1. This CDR3 has 14 residues. The J segment lost 4 bases and the V segment lost 6 bases, leaving 7 bases of the junction unmatched. CDR1 and CDR2 from the germline V gene are SGHTA and FQGNSA.

The DNA for the CDR3 is TGTGCCAGCAGCCAGGGGGAGACCAATCAGCCCCAGCATTTT. Its translation is CASSQGETNQPQHF. The chain employs TRBV7-9 and TRBJ1-5, with TRBD1 identical over 7 bases. CDR1 and CDR2 (germline): SEHNR, FQNEAQ (reference sequence). The CDR3 has 14 amino acids. V lost 5 bases and J lost 3; bases outside the gene matches: 4.

The chain carries TRBV27 and TRBJ1-5; weak D call: TRBD1 (5 bases). The CDR3 totals 14 residues. Germline V gene lookup returns CDR1 MNHEY and CDR2 SMNVEV (reference sequence). The ends were cut back, 6 bases at V and 1 base at J, with 10 bases in the middle. The CDR3, as DNA: TGTGCCAGCAGACTTGCAGGGAGCAATCAGCCCCAGCATTTT. This translates into CASRLAGSNQPQHF.

In its sample, this clonotype was seen many times. The chain's CDR3 is CASSRTPGAGRSQPQHF. The DNA of the CDR3 is TGTGCCAGCAGTCGAACTCCGGGAGCGGGGAGGAGTCAGCCCCAGCATTTT. This chain links TRBV12-3 or TRBV12-4 with TRBJ1-5; D gene unclear. Trimming removed 5 bases from V and 6 bases from J, with 23 bases in between. There are 17 residues in the CDR3.

Only a few counts were recorded for this clonotype. The chain recombines TRBV7-2 with TRBJ2-5, with 14 bases identical to TRBD2. CDR1 is SGHTA and CDR2 is FQGNSA in the germline V gene. This CDR3 is built from 14 residues. V lost 3 bases to trimming and J lost 7 bases; unmatched junction nucleotides: 1. The CDR3 DNA reads as TGTGCCAGCAGCTTGACTAGCGGGGGGGCGACCCAGTACTTC. Amino acid sequence: CASSLTSGGATQYF.

This clonotype has ten or more counts. The V gene is TRBV4-3, the J gene TRBJ1-1; 10 nucleotides match TRBD1. Germline-derived CDR1 and CDR2 are LGHNA and YSLEER. V was pared by 5 bases and J by 5 bases, with 5 bases of the junction left unmatched. The CDR3 totals 14 residues. The CDR3 region has the DNA TGCGCCAGCAGCTCGGGACAGGGGCTGACTGAAGCTTTCTTT. Translated: CASSSGQGLTEAFF.

This clonotype was counted between two and nine times. CDR3 nucleotide sequence: TGTGCCAGCACCTGGGGTGGGGCCAACGTCCTGACTTTC. Amino acids: CASTWGGANVLTF. J is TRBJ2-6 and V is TRBV28; D not certain. CDR1 MDHEN and CDR2 SYDVKM come from the germline V gene. There are 13 residues in the CDR3. V lost 7 bases and J lost 3, with 7 bases in between. The full variable domain, in which reference TRBV28 and TRBJ2-6 provide the parts outside the CDR3, is DVKVTQSSRYLVKRTGEKVFLECVQDMDHENMFWYRQDPGLGLRLIYFSYDVKMKEKGDIPEGYSVSREKKERFSLILESASTNQTSMYLCASTWGGANVLTFGAGSRLTVL.

This clonotype occurred a few times. The chain couples TRBV4-3 to TRBJ2-1; unclear D gene. The CDR3 contains 17 residues. Germline values: CDR1 LGHNA, CDR2 YSLEER. V lost 0 bases to trimming and J lost 4 bases, with 16 bases between them. CDR3 nucleotides: TGCGCCAGCAGCCAAGATTACACCGTGCCTCAATACAATGAGCAGTTCTTC. Its translation is CASSQDYTVPQYNEQFF.

The table lists this clonotype with a few counts. This rearrangement joins TRBV7-8 to TRBJ2-2; D might be TRBD2 (6 bases). The length of the CDR3 is 15 residues. The V gene lost 2 bases and the J gene lost 1 base, with 8 bases spanning the gap. CDR1 SGHVS and CDR2 FQNEAQ come from the germline V gene. The CDR3 DNA reads as TGTGCCAGCAGCTTATTCGGGAGGAACACCGGGGAGCTGTTTTTT. Translated: CASSLFGRNTGELFF.

This clonotype has more than one count but fewer than ten. V gene TRBV28 combines with J gene TRBJ1-2; TRBD1 is a possible D gene (6 bases). This CDR3 has 14 amino acids. V was shortened by 5 bases and J by 3 bases, with 13 bases between the two germline ends. Germline CDR1 and CDR2: MDHEN and SYDVKM. CDR3 DNA: TGTGCCAGCAGTCAACAGGGAGGGCACTATGGCTACACCTTC. This codes for CASSQQGGHYGYTF.